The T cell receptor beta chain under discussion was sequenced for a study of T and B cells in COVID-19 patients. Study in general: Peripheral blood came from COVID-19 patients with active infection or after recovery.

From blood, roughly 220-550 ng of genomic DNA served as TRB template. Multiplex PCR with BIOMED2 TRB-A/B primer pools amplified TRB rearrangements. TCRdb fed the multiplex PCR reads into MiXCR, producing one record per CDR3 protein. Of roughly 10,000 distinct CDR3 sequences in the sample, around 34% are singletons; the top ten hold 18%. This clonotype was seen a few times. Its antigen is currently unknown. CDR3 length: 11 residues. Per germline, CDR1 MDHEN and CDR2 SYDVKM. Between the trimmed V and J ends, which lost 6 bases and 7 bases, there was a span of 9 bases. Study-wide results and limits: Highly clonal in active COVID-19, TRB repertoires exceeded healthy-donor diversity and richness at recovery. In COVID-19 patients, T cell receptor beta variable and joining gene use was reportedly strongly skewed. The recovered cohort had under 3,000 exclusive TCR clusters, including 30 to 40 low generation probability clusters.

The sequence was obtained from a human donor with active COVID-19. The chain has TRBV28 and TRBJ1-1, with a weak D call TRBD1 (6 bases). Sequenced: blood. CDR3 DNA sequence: TGTGCCAGCAGGAACAGGGTTGAAGCTTTCTTT. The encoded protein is CASRNRVEAFF.